These 19 T cell receptor beta chains share one sample of origin, sequenced in a study of lymphopenia after photon versus proton radiotherapy. This table comes from immunoSEQ multiplex PCR, and its TCRdb copy is limited to in-frame clones, with some not included. The table includes some 55,000 clones, about 86% detected once. Sample: peripheral blood, taken from a patient treated with photon-based radiotherapy. Receptors originate from a man between 35 and 55 years old with gastric cancer.

Comment on this clone: At one end, the junction sequence differs from germline, possibly due to a read error. The V and J genes are TRBV30 and TRBJ1-2, with 7 bases that match TRBD1. Germline values: CDR1 GTSNPN, CDR2 SVGIG (reference sequence). The CDR3 contains 13 residues. The CDR3, as DNA: TGTGCCTGGAGTCCCCCCGGGTTTGAGGGGGCTCTCTTC. Its protein is CAWSPPGFEGALF.

The J gene is TRBJ2-2, the V gene TRBV4-3; D not certain. Germline assignment: CDR1 LGHNA and CDR2 YSLEER. Between the trimmed V and J ends, which lost 0 bases and 2 bases, there was a span of 7 bases. The CDR3 loop spans 15 amino acids. The CDR3 loop is CASSQDFPNTGELFF. The CDR3 coding sequence is TGCGCCAGCAGCCAAGACTTCCCAAACACCGGGGAGCTGTTTTTT.

V is TRBV29-1 and J is TRBJ2-5, with D possibly matching TRBD1 (5 bases). The CDR3 consists of 14 residues. The ends were cut back, 7 bases at V and 3 bases at J, with 18 bases in the middle. CDR1 and CDR2 (germline): SQVTM, ANQGSEA. CDR3 bases: TGCAGCGCCCGCCGCCTGGAAGGGGAAGAGACCCAGTACTTC. This gives the protein CSARRLEGEETQYF.

This chain uses TRBV5-4 with TRBJ1-2; TRBD1 might be the D (5 bases). Germline lookup yields CDR1 SGHNT and CDR2 YYREEE (reference sequence). Between the trimmed V and J ends, which lost 1 base and 3 bases, there was a span of 10 bases. The CDR3 runs 14 residues. The CDR3 reads CASSLTGWDYGYTF. As DNA, the CDR3 is TGTGCCAGCAGCTTGACAGGATGGGACTATGGCTACACCTTC. The full variable domain, completed using reference TRBV5-4 and TRBJ1-2, is ETGVTQSPTHLIKTRGQQVTLRCSSQSGHNTVSWYQQALGQGPQFIFQYYREEENGRGNFPPRFSGLQFPNYSSELNVNALELDDSALYLCASSLTGWDYGYTFGSGTRLTVV.

This sequence joins TRBV9 and TRBJ2-4; 7 bases fit TRBD1. V lost 3 bases, J lost 4 bases, and 7 bases stayed unmatched. Germline-derived CDR1 and CDR2 are SGDLS and YYNGEE. The CDR3 spans 15 residues. The CDR3 sequence: CASSAEGGQKNIQYF. The CDR3 DNA sequence: TGTGCCAGCAGCGCCGAAGGGGGACAGAAAAACATTCAGTACTTC.

The J gene is TRBJ2-1, the V gene TRBV7-6, with D unresolved. Germline V lookup: CDR1 SGHVS, CDR2 FNYEAQ. V gave up 5 bases and J gave up 0 bases, with 11 bases separating them. This CDR3 has 15 residues. The CDR3 here is CASSALPDSYNEQFF. In DNA form, the CDR3 reads TGTGCCAGCAGCGCACTCCCTGACTCCTACAATGAGCAGTTCTTC.

This sequence joins TRBV7-9 and TRBJ2-5; D unclear. The CDR3 is 15 amino acids. The V end was cut by 5 bases, the J end by 1 base, with 14 bases between. Germline V gene data show CDR1 as SEHNR and CDR2 as FQNEAQ (reference sequence). The CDR3 region is CASSLDQNLQETQYF. The CDR3 DNA is TGTGCCAGCAGCCTGGACCAAAACCTCCAAGAGACCCAGTACTTC.

The chain couples TRBV6-1 to TRBJ1-5; D unresolved. CDR1 and CDR2 (germline): MNHNS, SASEGT. V was clipped by 6 bases and J by 1 base, with 4 bases between them. The CDR3 totals 12 residues. The CDR3 sequence: CASRDSNQPQHF. In DNA, the CDR3 is TGTGCCAGCAGGGACAGCAATCAGCCCCAGCATTTT.

This chain joins TRBV7-9 and TRBJ2-5; 9 nucleotides match TRBD1. Germline V CDR1 and CDR2: SEHNR, FQNEAQ (reference sequence). After removal of 5 bases from V and 3 bases from J, the junction contained 7 bases not matched to a gene. The CDR3 loop spans 15 amino acids. The CDR3 sequence is CASSSTGGGKETQYF. CDR3 in DNA: TGTGCCAGCAGCAGTACAGGGGGCGGAAAAGAGACCCAGTACTTC. The complete variable domain, with remaining parts taken from reference TRBV7-9 and TRBJ2-5, reads DTGVSQNPRHKITKRGQNVTFRCDPISEHNRLYWYRQTLGQGPEFLTYFQNEAQLEKSRLLSDRFSAERPKGSFSTLEIQRTEQGDSAMYLCASSSTGGGKETQYFGPGTRLLVL.

The CDR3 protein is CASSERAGGIEETQYF. As DNA, the CDR3 is TGTGCCAGCAGTGAAAGGGCTGGAGGGATAGAAGAGACCCAGTACTTC. The chain carries TRBV2 and TRBJ2-5; D possibly corresponds to TRBD2 (6 bases). Germline V gene data show CDR1 as SNHLY and CDR2 as FYNNEI. V was clipped by 2 bases and J by 3 bases, with 16 bases between them. The CDR3 contains 16 residues. Variable domain in full (rest from reference TRBV2 and TRBJ2-5): EPEVTQTPSHQVTQMGQEVILRCVPISNHLYFYWYRQILGQKVEFLVSFYNNEISEKSEIFDDQFSVERPDGSNFTLKIRSTKLEDSAMYFCASSERAGGIEETQYFGPGTRLLVL.

This chain joins TRBV6-6 and TRBJ2-5; unclear D gene. From germline, CDR1 is MNHNY and CDR2 SVGAGI (reference sequence). The V end was cut by 1 base, the J end by 13 bases, with 13 bases between. The CDR3 spans 12 residues. Here the CDR3 DNA reads TGTGCCAGCAGTTACTACGAGCAGGCTAGGTACTTC. Translating it yields CASSYYEQARYF.

The J gene is TRBJ2-1, the V gene TRBV5-1; D unclear. Between the trimmed V and J ends, which lost 2 bases and 4 bases, there was a span of 13 bases. The CDR3 sequence is 15 residues long. Germline CDR1 SGHRS, CDR2 YFSETQ. DNA for the CDR3: TGCGCCAGCAGCTTAAGGCTGGCCGGGTACAATGAGCAGTTCTTC. This sequence encodes CASSLRLAGYNEQFF.

The chain links TRBV19 to TRBJ1-5; D possibly corresponds to TRBD1 (5 bases). The CDR3 length is 15 residues. The V gene's germline CDR1 is LNHDA and CDR2 SQIVND (reference sequence). Trimming shortened V by 6 bases and J by 0 bases, and 12 bases separated the two germline ends. The DNA for the CDR3 is TGTGCCAGTAGGGGAACGGGACTTAGCAATCAGCCCCAGCATTTT. Residues: CASRGTGLSNQPQHF.

The chain has TRBV12-5 and TRBJ1-4; tentatively, D is TRBD1 (5 bases). CDR3 length: 15 residues. Deletions cut 5 bases from V and 5 bases from J, with 15 bases between. From germline, CDR1 is LGHNT and CDR2 FRNRAP. CDR3 in amino acids: CASGPPGLKNEKLFF. DNA for the CDR3: TGTGCTAGTGGTCCCCCGGGACTGAAAAATGAAAAACTGTTTTTT.

This chain joins TRBV19 and TRBJ2-3; maybe TRBD1 (6 bases). Per germline, CDR1 LNHDA and CDR2 SQIVND (reference sequence). V gave up 5 bases and J gave up 2 bases, with 14 bases separating them. This CDR3 is 15 amino acids long. The CDR3 nucleotides read TGTGCCAGTAGTCTCGCCAGGGGATTCACAGATACGCAGTATTTT. Translated: CASSLARGFTDTQYF.

This clone was found a few times. This chain connects TRBV18 to TRBJ2-3, with D possibly matching TRBD1 (5 bases). V was pared by 6 bases and J by 4 bases, with 11 bases between. Germline values: CDR1 KGHSH, CDR2 LQKENI. CDR3 length equals 13 residues. The CDR3: CASSTQGADTQYF. In nucleotides, the CDR3 is TGTGCCAGCTCGACGCAGGGCGCAGATACGCAGTATTTT.

This clone was detected a few times. The chain is built from TRBV11-2 and TRBJ2-1; TRBD1 is a possible D gene (6 bases). The germline V gene encodes CDR1 SGHAT and CDR2 FQNNGV. The V end was cut by 5 bases, the J end by 6 bases, with 20 bases between. This CDR3 is 16 amino acids long. The DNA of the CDR3 is TGTGCCAGCAGCCGTGGTCGGTACAGGGTTGGCAATGAGCAGTTCTTC. Translated, it gives CASSRGRYRVGNEQFF. The full variable domain, its missing parts supplied by reference TRBV11-2 and TRBJ2-1, is EAGVAQSPRYKIIEKRQSVAFWCNPISGHATLYWYQQILGQGPKLLIQFQNNGVVDDSQLPKDRFSAERLKGVDSTLKIQPAKLEDSAVYLCASSRGRYRVGNEQFFGPGTRLTVL.

The chain recombines TRBV7-2 with TRBJ2-2, with 12 nucleotides matching TRBD1. Germline-derived CDR1 and CDR2 are SGHTA and FQGNSA. This CDR3 spans 17 amino acids. Trimming at V came to 3 bases and at J to 5 bases, leaving 7 bases not matched to a gene. The CDR3 DNA follows: TGTGCCAGCAGCTTTTCCGGGACAGGGGGCGAAACCGGGGAGCTGTTTTTT. This codes for CASSFSGTGGETGELFF.

V gene TRBV27 combines with J gene TRBJ1-6, with D unresolved. Between the trimmed V and J ends, which lost 3 bases and 5 bases, there was a span of 14 bases. CDR1 and CDR2 (germline): MNHEY, SMNVEV (reference sequence). CDR3 length equals 16 residues. CDR3 sequence: CASSFRMNFDNSPLHF. The CDR3 DNA reads TGTGCCAGCAGTTTCCGGATGAATTTCGATAATTCACCCCTCCACTTT.